A single sample gave rise to the 24 T cell receptor beta chains below, sequenced in a study of Graves' ophthalmopathy and Graves' hyperthyroidism. For repertoire sequencing, the TCR beta CDR3 regions were amplified from RNA transcripts. RT-PCR in the first round used HTBI primers; a second-round multiplex PCR followed. TCRdb used MiXCR to reprocess the multiplex PCR reads, holding one entry per CDR3 protein. The sample includes fewer than 650,000 distinct CDR3 sequences, about 20% seen only once; the top ten take approximately 7.7%. The sequenced material came from peripheral blood. The receptors shown here come from a young woman with stable Graves' hyperthyroidism. Some clones in this sample may be carry-over from other donors' samples.

The chain employs TRBV20-1 and TRBJ2-7; 7 bases line up with TRBD2. The CDR3 contains 14 residues. The V segment lost 2 bases and the J segment 5 bases; nucleotides outside the gene matches: 9. Germline values: CDR1 DFQATT, CDR2 SNEGSKA (reference sequence). The CDR3 is CSARTGGGVHEQYF. The CDR3 nucleotides are TGCAGTGCTAGAACCGGCGGGGGAGTCCACGAGCAGTACTTC.

This clonotype was counted ten times or more. V is TRBV29-1 and J is TRBJ1-2, with D perhaps TRBD1 (6 bases). This CDR3 region has 14 residues. Trimming cost V 5 bases and J 2 bases, with 15 bases left between them. Germline values: CDR1 SQVTM, CDR2 ANQGSEA. This CDR3 is CSVLGQQTNYGYTF. The CDR3 DNA is TGCAGCGTTCTAGGACAGCAGACAAACTATGGCTACACCTTC. Together with reference TRBV29-1 and TRBJ1-2, the CDR3 gives the full variable domain: SAVISQKPSRDICQRGTSLTIQCQVDSQVTMMFWYRQQPGQSLTLIATANQGSEATYESGFVIDKFPISRPNLTFSTLTVSNMSPEDSSIYLCSVLGQQTNYGYTFGSGTRLTVV.

This clonotype occurred many times. The chain joins TRBV5-6 to TRBJ1-2; weak D call: TRBD1 (6 bases). CDR3 length equals 13 residues. CDR1 is SGHDT, CDR2 YYEEEE, per germline. Trimming stripped 1 base from V and 8 bases from J, with 12 bases between. The CDR3 region has the DNA TGTGCCAGCAGCTTGAGGGGGGTGGAAGGCTACACCTTC. Protein: CASSLRGVEGYTF.

As concerns this clonotype: It may be a read error: a sequence one base away is much more abundant. The genes are TRBV7-6 and TRBJ1-6, with TRBD1 as a possible D gene (5 bases). Germline V gives CDR1 SGHVS, CDR2 FNYEAQ. The CDR3 is made up of 14 amino acids. In DNA form, the CDR3 reads TGTGCCAGCAGCTTAGCGGGGGAGGTATCACACCTCCACTTT. Protein: CASSLAGEVSHLHF.

This rearrangement joins TRBV11-2 to TRBJ2-2; D remains ambiguous. V was clipped by 1 base and J by 3 bases, with 15 bases between them. Looked up from germline, CDR1 is SGHAT and CDR2 is FQNNGV. This CDR3 has 17 residues. CDR3 nucleotide sequence: TGTGCCAGCAGCTTAGGGGCCAGGCCGCCGGACACCGGGGAGCTGTTTTTT. Amino acid sequence: CASSLGARPPDTGELFF. The full variable domain, in which reference TRBV11-2 and TRBJ2-2 provide the parts outside the CDR3, is EAGVAQSPRYKIIEKRQSVAFWCNPISGHATLYWYQQILGQGPKLLIQFQNNGVVDDSQLPKDRFSAERLKGVDSTLKIQPAKLEDSAVYLCASSLGARPPDTGELFFGEGSRLTVL.

Many counts were recorded for this clonotype. V is TRBV20-1 and J is TRBJ1-6, with D unresolved. Trimming stripped 5 bases from V and 0 bases from J, with 14 bases between. Germline CDR1 DFQATT, CDR2 SNEGSKA (reference sequence). This CDR3 spans 16 amino acids. This chain's CDR3 is CSAPQHGSSYNSPLHF. DNA for the CDR3: TGCAGTGCTCCACAACATGGGAGCTCCTATAATTCACCCCTCCACTTT.

There are many counts of this clonotype. The gene calls are TRBV19 and TRBJ1-5; possible D gene TRBD1, 6 bases. CDR3 length: 16 residues. V was cut by 9 bases and J by 6 bases, with 24 bases left in between. CDR1 and CDR2 from the germline V gene are LNHDA and SQIVND (reference sequence). The DNA for the CDR3 is TGTGCCAGCAGGGACACGGGGAGGGGTGGCGGTCAGCCCCAGCATTTT. Residues: CASRDTGRGGGQPQHF.

CDR3 sequence: CATSRDWDANTEAFF. CDR3 sequence (DNA): TGTGCCACCAGCAGAGATTGGGATGCGAACACTGAAGCTTTCTTT. This chain connects TRBV15 to TRBJ1-1; unclear D gene. Germline CDR1 LNHNV, CDR2 YYDKDF (reference sequence). The V end lost 0 bases, the J end lost 1 base, and 9 bases lay between the germline ends. There are 15 residues in the CDR3.

The gene calls are TRBV4-1 and TRBJ2-2; 7 bases match TRBD1. Losses at the gene ends were 1 base for V and 0 bases for J; bases not matched to a gene: 2. Germline assignment: CDR1 MGHRA and CDR2 YSYEKL. The length of the CDR3 is 16 residues. CDR3 in amino acids: CASSQVQGANTGELFF. CDR3 bases: TGCGCCAGCAGCCAAGTCCAGGGGGCGAACACCGGGGAGCTGTTTTTT.

On this clonotype: This is likely a read error, given that the CDR3 carries no conserved phenylalanine or tryptophan at its end. The limits of the CDR3 on the DNA are not certain, so only TCRdb's listed CDR3 is given. This rearrangement joins TRBV24-1 to TRBJ2-7. Counting both end residues, the CDR3 totals 12 amino acids. Germline V gene sequence: CDR1 KGHDR, CDR2 SFDVKD. The CDR3 spells CATSDLGHEQYY.

Ten or more counts support this clonotype. V and J are TRBV12-5 and TRBJ1-2; D possibly corresponds to TRBD1 (6 bases). V gave up 2 bases and J gave up 1 base, with 14 bases separating them. Germline values: CDR1 LGHNT, CDR2 FRNRAP. The CDR3 runs 16 residues. In DNA, the CDR3 is TGTGCTAGTGGTTTGATTACAGGGATGGATAACTATGGCTACACCTTC. Its protein is CASGLITGMDNYGYTF.

J is TRBJ2-4 and V is TRBV28; 7 positions agree with TRBD1. The germline gives CDR1 MDHEN, CDR2 SYDVKM. The CDR3 totals 15 residues. Losses at the gene ends were 5 bases for V and 0 bases for J; bases not matched to a gene: 4. The CDR3 DNA reads as TGTGCCAGCAGTACCGGGACAGTAGCCAAAAACATTCAGTACTTC. It is translated as CASSTGTVAKNIQYF.

The CDR3: CAARGADTGELFF. CDR3 coding DNA: TGTGCCGCCCGGGGGGCCGACACCGGGGAGCTGTTTTTT. This chain connects TRBV6-1 to TRBJ2-2, with TRBD2 as a possible D gene (7 bases). Looked up from germline, CDR1 is MNHNS and CDR2 is SASEGT. The CDR3 length is 13 residues. V was cut by 11 bases and J by 3 bases, with 13 bases left in between.

The table lists this clonotype with a few counts. The V call is TRBV4-1, the J call TRBJ1-3; no clear D. The CDR3 is 14 amino acids. Germline V CDR1 and CDR2: MGHRA, YSYEKL. Trimming left V 2 bases short and J 7 bases short, with 12 bases between. CDR3 protein: CASSQQVFSNTIYF. CDR3 DNA sequence: TGCGCCAGCAGCCAACAGGTCTTCTCCAACACCATATATTTT.

A few counts support this clonotype. This rearrangement joins TRBV28 to TRBJ1-6; TRBD1 matches 9 bases. Germline assignment: CDR1 MDHEN and CDR2 SYDVKM. This CDR3 comprises 16 residues. The trim removed 5 bases at V and 9 bases at J, leaving 11 bases unmatched. Written as DNA, the CDR3 is TGTGCCAGCAGTCTCTATGGGACAGGGCAAAGTTCACCCCTCCACTTT. Translated: CASSLYGTGQSSPLHF.

In this sample, this clonotype turned up a few times. This rearrangement joins TRBV11-2 to TRBJ2-2; D is ambiguous. Trimming pared 10 bases from V and 4 bases from J, leaving 13 bases between. The CDR3 has 13 residues. Germline CDR1 SGHAT, CDR2 FQNNGV. The CDR3 DNA sequence: TGTGCCACTGAGTGGGAAGGCACCGGGGAGCTGTTTTTT. Translating gives CATEWEGTGELFF.

This clonotype was observed many times. Mismatch with germline at one junction end may stem from a read error. The genes are TRBV12-3 or TRBV12-4 and TRBJ2-2; TRBD2 matches at 9 bases. This CDR3 has 15 residues. Here the CDR3 reads CASSFAGGPDGELLF. The CDR3 DNA follows: TGTGCCAGCAGTTTCGCGGGGGGGCCTGACGGGGAGCTGCTTTTT.

This clonotype occurred many times. This chain joins TRBV28 and TRBJ1-5; a possible D gene is TRBD1 (6 bases). The CDR3 is 16 residues long. Trimming took 7 bases from V and 3 from J, leaving 19 bases between them. Germline V gives CDR1 MDHEN, CDR2 SYDVKM. As DNA, the CDR3 is TGTGCCAGCACTCTAGGGGGGAGCCCTCCCAATCAGCCCCAGCATTTT. Translating gives CASTLGGSPPNQPQHF.

This clonotype was counted at least ten times. The V and J genes are TRBV3-1 and TRBJ1-1; D unclear. This CDR3 has 15 amino acids. Trimming took 0 bases from V and 1 from J, leaving 9 bases between them. Germline loops: CDR1 LGHDT, CDR2 YNNKEL (reference sequence). The CDR3 sequence is CASSQDQLKNTEAFF. Here the CDR3 DNA reads TGTGCCAGCAGCCAAGATCAGTTAAAGAACACTGAAGCTTTCTTT.

This clonotype was observed at least ten times. The chain uses TRBV29-1 and TRBJ1-1, with D perhaps matching TRBD1 (6 bases). The germline V gene has CDR1 SQVTM and CDR2 ANQGSEA. The CDR3 is made up of 13 amino acids. The V gene lost 4 bases and the J gene lost 3 bases, with 12 bases spanning the gap. The CDR3 nucleotides are TGCAGCGTTGTTAGGGGGTTGGACACTGAAGCTTTCTTT. Its translation is CSVVRGLDTEAFF.

The genes are TRBV28 and TRBJ2-7, with D tentatively TRBD1 (5 bases). The CDR3 runs 12 residues. Germline V gene sequence: CDR1 MDHEN, CDR2 SYDVKM. Trimming pared 8 bases from V and 5 bases from J, leaving 13 bases between. In DNA form, the CDR3 reads TGTGCCAGCTACAGGTACCAAGACGAGCAGTACTTC. Translation: CASYRYQDEQYF.

The chain links TRBV15 to TRBJ2-2; D is unclear. Germline-derived CDR1 and CDR2 are LNHNV and YYDKDF (reference sequence). Trimming stripped 1 base from V and 2 bases from J, with 5 bases between. The CDR3 sequence is 14 residues long. The CDR3 loop reads CATSRGDNTGELFF. DNA for the CDR3: TGTGCCACCAGCAGAGGGGATAACACCGGGGAGCTGTTTTTT.

V is TRBV6-1 and J is TRBJ1-6; TRBD1 aligns across 7 bases. The CDR3 has 14 amino acids. Trimming cost V 6 bases and J 7 bases; bases outside gene matches: 6. Germline V lookup: CDR1 MNHNS, CDR2 SASEGT. The DNA of the CDR3 is TGTGCCAGCAGAACCACAGGGGCCAATTCACCCCTCCACTTT. Protein sequence: CASRTTGANSPLHF.

This clonotype appeared many times. The chain has TRBV5-1 and TRBJ1-6; D gene uncertain. The CDR3 length is 14 residues. Germline values: CDR1 SGHRS, CDR2 YFSETQ. The V end lost 0 bases, the J end lost 10 bases, and 11 bases lay between the germline ends. CDR3 region: CASSLDGEVSPLHF. The CDR3 DNA reads TGCGCCAGCAGCTTGGACGGGGAAGTCTCACCCCTCCACTTT.